The rows below give T cell receptor beta chains drawn from one sample of a study of CD8 T cells in ankylosing spondylitis. MiXCR, applied by TCRdb to the 5' RACE reads, yields one record per CDR3 protein. Of more than 650,000 distinct CDR3 sequences in the sample, 10% to 15% were seen once. Sequenced input: blood, either unsorted or a sorted T cell fraction (not recorded which). Every receptor here comes from a male donor with ankylosing spondylitis. Both conserved end residues are part of each CDR3. The order of the fields is clone size, D gene, J gene, V gene, CDR3 DNA, CDR3 protein. The D gene is left open where the match is weak. Clone size appears in some rows only: once, few, many, or a class for an expanded clone.

. | TRBD1 | TRBJ1-1 | TRBV5-8 | TGTGCCAGCAGCTTGGGGCTATGGACAGGGAACACTGAAGCTTTCTTT | CASSLGLWTGNTEAFF
few | . | TRBJ2-1 | TRBV27 | TGTGCCAGCAGGCTAACAGGGTGGAATGAGCAGTTCTTC | CASRLTGWNEQFF
. | . | TRBJ2-5 | TRBV29-1 | TGCAGCGTCTTGGGTGAGGGGGGTGAGACCCAGTACTTC | CSVLGEGGETQYF
many | TRBD2 | TRBJ2-1 | TRBV5-1 | TGCGCCAGCAGCGGGACTAGCGGGTACAATGAGCAGTTCTTC | CASSGTSGYNEQFF
many | . | TRBJ1-4 | TRBV6-1 | TGTGCCAGCAGCCGCGGGCCGGGGACTAATGAAAAACTGTTTTTT | CASSRGPGTNEKLFF
. | TRBD1 | TRBJ2-1 | TRBV2 | TGTGCCAGCATTCGAATAGACAGGGGCAATGAGCAGTTCTTC | CASIRIDRGNEQFF
. | . | TRBJ2-7 | TRBV5-1 | TGCGCCAGCAGCTTGAAGGGGGACTTGGGCGAGCAGTACTTC | CASSLKGDLGEQYF
many | . | TRBJ2-1 | TRBV29-1 | TGCAGCGCACTACCGGACGCAGGGGTTTTTCAGTTCTTC | CSALPDAGVFQFF
. | . | TRBJ2-3 | TRBV7-2 | TGTGCCAGCAGCCCGTGGAGGGCACTACCAGATACGCAGTATTTT | CASSPWRALPDTQYF
. | . | TRBJ1-1 | TRBV10-3 | TGTGCCATCAGTGAGGGAGAGCCCATGAACACTGAAGCTTTCTTT | CAISEGEPMNTEAFF
. | TRBD1 | TRBJ1-3 | TRBV2 | TGTGCCAGCAGCACAACAGGGGGTTACTCTGGAAACACCATATATTTT | CASSTTGGYSGNTIYF
. | . | TRBJ2-7 | TRBV30 | TGTGCCTGGAGTGTTAGTAACAGTAACTACGAGCAGTACTTC | CAWSVSNSNYEQYF
few | . | TRBJ2-3 | TRBV5-1 | TGCGCCAGCAGCTTCCGGGACAAGACAGATACGCAGTATTTT | CASSFRDKTDTQYF
few | . | TRBJ2-7 | TRBV6-1 | TGTGCCAGCAGGATTCAGGCCTGGGGCAGGACCTTCTACGAGCAGTACTTC | CASRIQAWGRTFYEQYF
few | TRBD2 | TRBJ2-1 | TRBV6-5 | TGTGCCAGCAGTTACACTAGCGGCCTATACAATGAGCAGTTCTTC | CASSYTSGLYNEQFF
. | TRBD1 | TRBJ2-7 | TRBV6-2/TRBV6-3 | TGTGCCAGCAGTTATTGGACAGGGGCCTACGAGCAGTACTTC | CASSYWTGAYEQYF
many | . | TRBJ2-4 | TRBV29-1 | TGCAGCGTTGGCGAGGGGCGGATTCAGTACTTC | CSVGEGRIQYF
few | TRBD2 | TRBJ2-1 | TRBV7-8 | TGTGCCAGCAGCCGACTAGCGGGGCGGATGGATGAGCAGTTCTTC | CASSRLAGRMDEQFF
. | . | TRBJ1-5 | TRBV6-1 | TGTGCCAGCAGTATGGACAGAGATCAGCCCCAGCATTTT | CASSMDRDQPQHF
. | . | TRBJ2-3 | TRBV5-6 | TGTGCCAGCAGCTTGGGTTGGGGCACAGATACGCAGTATTTT | CASSLGWGTDTQYF
many | . | TRBJ2-7 | TRBV20-1 | TGCAGTGTTCAGGACACTTACGAGCAGTACTTC | CSVQDTYEQYF
many | . | TRBJ2-5 | TRBV5-4 | TGTGCCAGCAGCTTAAAGCGCGGAGAGACCCAGTACTTC | CASSLKRGETQYF
many | . | TRBJ2-2 | TRBV28 | TGTGCCAGCAGAAGCTTCACCGGGGAGCTGTTTTTT | CASRSFTGELFF
many | TRBD2 | TRBJ2-5 | TRBV20-1 | TGCAGTGACACAGCGGGAGGGCAAGAGACCCAGTACTTC | CSDTAGGQETQYF
few | TRBD1 | TRBJ1-2 | TRBV5-1 | TGCGCCAGCAGCCTGGGGACAGGGAGTGGCTACACCTTC | CASSLGTGSGYTF
few | . | TRBJ2-5 | TRBV7-2 | TGTGCCAGCAGCTTAGGTGCGAAGACCCAGTACTTC | CASSLGAKTQYF
many | . | TRBJ2-1 | TRBV29-1 | TGCAGCGTTGAAACAGCCGATGAGCAGTTCTTC | CSVETADEQFF